The clone carrying this T cell receptor (beta chain) was detected many times. The read stops 3 residues short of the end of the CDR3; the missing end is completed from the germline J gene. Equal genomic DNA amounts from CVID and control samples were sequenced. The method was immunoSEQ multiplex PCR; TCRdb's version includes in-frame clones alone and lacks a portion of them. The repertoire consists of approximately 46,000 clones, none detected only once. This sample is part of a study of T cell clonality in common variable immunodeficiency. Blood samples were heparinized, roughly 5 to 8 ml per donor. Deletions cut 1 base from V and 4 bases from J, with 7 bases between. This CDR3 has 14 residues. Germline lookup yields CDR1 SGHDN and CDR2 FVKESK.

This sequence was found in a person aged 18 to 75 in good health. Sample: peripheral blood mononuclear cells. This chain links TRBV14 with TRBJ1-4; the D is unclear. CDR3 sequence: CASSQVSRNEKLFF. The part of the CDR3 DNA that was read is TGTGCCAGCAGCCAAGTCAGTCGTAATGAAAAA.